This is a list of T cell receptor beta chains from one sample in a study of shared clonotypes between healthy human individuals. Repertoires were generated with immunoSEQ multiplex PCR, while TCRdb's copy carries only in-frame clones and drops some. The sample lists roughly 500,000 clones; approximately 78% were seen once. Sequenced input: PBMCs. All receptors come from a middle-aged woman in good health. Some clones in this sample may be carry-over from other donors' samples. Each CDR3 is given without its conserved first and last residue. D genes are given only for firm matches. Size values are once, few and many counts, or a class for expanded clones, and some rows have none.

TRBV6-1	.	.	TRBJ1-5	ASSEQGSNQPQH
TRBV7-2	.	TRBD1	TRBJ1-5	ASSLIGTGAAKPQH
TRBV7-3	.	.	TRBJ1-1	ASSLFLNTEAF
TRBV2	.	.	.	ASRARGRVLYEQY
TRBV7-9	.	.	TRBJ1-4	ASSLTEKLF
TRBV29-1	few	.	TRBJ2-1	SVELVGGKNNEQF
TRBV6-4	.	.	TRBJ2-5	ASSDTYGETQY
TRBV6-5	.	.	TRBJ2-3	ASREGQFTDTQY
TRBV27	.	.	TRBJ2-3	ASSFLWSTDTQY
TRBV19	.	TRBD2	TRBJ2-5	ASSRASGSQETQY
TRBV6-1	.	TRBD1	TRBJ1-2	ASSEDRGGAYGYT
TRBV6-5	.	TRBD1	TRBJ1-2	ASSQGQEAGYT
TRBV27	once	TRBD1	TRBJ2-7	ASSWTGTGPYEQY
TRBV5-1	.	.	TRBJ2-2	ASSFGGNTGELF
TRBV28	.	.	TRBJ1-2	ASSLGRTNYGYT
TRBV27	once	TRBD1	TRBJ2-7	ASSKYRGASSYEQY
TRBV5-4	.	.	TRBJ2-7	ASSLGAYEQY
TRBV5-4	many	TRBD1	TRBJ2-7	ASSRGQGKNEQY
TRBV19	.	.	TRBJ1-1	ASSIPNEDGTEAF
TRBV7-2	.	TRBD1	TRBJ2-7	ASSPGTGNYEQY
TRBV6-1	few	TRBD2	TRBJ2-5	ASSDYSGTSGQETQY
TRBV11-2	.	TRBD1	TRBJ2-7	ASSSGTGPYEQY
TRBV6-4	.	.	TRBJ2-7	ASSEAKGYITYEQY
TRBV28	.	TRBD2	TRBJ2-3	ASSLPAGGADTQY
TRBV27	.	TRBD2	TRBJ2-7	ASSFASGKYEQY
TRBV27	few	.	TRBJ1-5	ASSQDRSNQPQH
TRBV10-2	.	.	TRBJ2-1	ASRGTPTYNEQF
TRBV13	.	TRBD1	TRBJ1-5	ASSFGTGGNSNQPQH
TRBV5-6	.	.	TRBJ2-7	ASSLGTGVLGSEQY
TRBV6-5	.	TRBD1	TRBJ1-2	ASSSRTGLNGYT
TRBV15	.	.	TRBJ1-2	ATSRDLGDGYT
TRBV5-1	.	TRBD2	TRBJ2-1	ASRPRMGTSGNEQF
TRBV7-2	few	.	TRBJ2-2	ASSFTGELF
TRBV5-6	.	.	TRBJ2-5	ASSFRPQETQY
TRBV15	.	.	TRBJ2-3	ATSRDRLTTDTQY
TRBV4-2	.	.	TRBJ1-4	ASSQDRTNVNEKLF
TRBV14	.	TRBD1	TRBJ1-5	ASSPGQGNQPQH
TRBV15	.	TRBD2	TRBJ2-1	ATSRERLAGGDEQF
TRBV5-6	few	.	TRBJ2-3	ASSLKGEDTQY
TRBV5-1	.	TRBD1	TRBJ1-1	ASSWDRVRTEAF